This record looks at one TCR beta chain sequence and its context. The antigen remains undetermined. The PCR made use of 60 Vbeta and 13 Jbeta primers. TCRdb keeps only in-frame clones here, not all; method: immunoSEQ multiplex PCR. The sample includes fewer than 250,000 clones, around three quarters of them seen just once. The germline V gene has CDR1 SGHDT and CDR2 YYEEEE. The CDR3 has 13 amino acids. Trimming stripped 6 bases from V and 3 bases from J, with 13 bases between. The sample originates from a study of cytomegalovirus exposure and HLA in healthy donors. Whole-study context: As released early, the data held roughly 85 million unique TCRs from HLA-typed donors.

Overall study results and limits: A missense DCLRE1C variant was associated with V- and J-gene trimming of TCR beta chains in a later analysis, and an independent cohort replicated the association.

This TCR came from a woman aged 18-30 years in good health and CMV-seronegative. The sample consisted of PBMCs. The V gene is TRBV5-6, the J gene TRBJ2-7, with D uncertain. The CDR3 DNA sequence: TGTGCCAGCACCATTCAGGCCGGCTACGAGCAGTACTTC. Its translation: CASTIQAGYEQYF.